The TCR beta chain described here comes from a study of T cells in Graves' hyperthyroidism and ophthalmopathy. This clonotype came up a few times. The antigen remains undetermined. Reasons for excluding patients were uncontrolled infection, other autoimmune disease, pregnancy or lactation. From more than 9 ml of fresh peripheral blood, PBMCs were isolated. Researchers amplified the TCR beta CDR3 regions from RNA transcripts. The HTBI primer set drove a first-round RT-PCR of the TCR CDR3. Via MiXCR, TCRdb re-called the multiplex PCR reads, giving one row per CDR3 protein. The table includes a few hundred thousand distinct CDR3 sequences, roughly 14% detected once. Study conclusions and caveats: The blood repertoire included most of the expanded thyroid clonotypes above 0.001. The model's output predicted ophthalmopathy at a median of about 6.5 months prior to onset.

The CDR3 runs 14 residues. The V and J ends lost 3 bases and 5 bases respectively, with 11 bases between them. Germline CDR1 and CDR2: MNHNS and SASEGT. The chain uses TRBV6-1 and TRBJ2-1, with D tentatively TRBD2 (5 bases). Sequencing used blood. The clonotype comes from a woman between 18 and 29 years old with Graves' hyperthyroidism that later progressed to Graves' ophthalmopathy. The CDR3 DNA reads TGTGCCAGCAGTGATAGAGTGACTAACAATGAGCAGTTCTTC. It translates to CASSDRVTNNEQFF.